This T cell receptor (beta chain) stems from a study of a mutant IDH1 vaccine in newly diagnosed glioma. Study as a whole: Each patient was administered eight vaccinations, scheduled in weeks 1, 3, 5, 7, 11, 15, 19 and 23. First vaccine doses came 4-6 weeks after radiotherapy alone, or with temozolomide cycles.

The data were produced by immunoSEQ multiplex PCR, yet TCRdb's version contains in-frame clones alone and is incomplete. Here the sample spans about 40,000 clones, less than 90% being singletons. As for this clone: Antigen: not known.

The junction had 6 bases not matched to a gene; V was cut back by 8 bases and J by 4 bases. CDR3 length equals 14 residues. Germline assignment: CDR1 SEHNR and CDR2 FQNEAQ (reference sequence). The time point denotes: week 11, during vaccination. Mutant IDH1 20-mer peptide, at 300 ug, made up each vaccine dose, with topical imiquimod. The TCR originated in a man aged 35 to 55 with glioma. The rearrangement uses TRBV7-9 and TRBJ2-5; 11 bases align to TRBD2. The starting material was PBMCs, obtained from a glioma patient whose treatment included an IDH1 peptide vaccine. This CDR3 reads CASGTSGSSETQYF. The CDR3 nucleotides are TGTGCCAGCGGCACTAGCGGGAGTTCAGAGACCCAGTACTTC.